Listed here is a single T cell receptor (beta chain). Its target is not known. The data derive from a study of response to subunit inactivated influenza vaccine. Study-level findings and limits: Each seasonal flu vaccination may recruit only limited new T cells, authors suggested.

Deletions cut 0 bases from V and 0 bases from J, with 17 bases between. The CDR3 spans 17 residues. Per germline, CDR1 DFQATT and CDR2 SNEGSKA (reference sequence). TCRdb processed the RT-PCR reads anew with MiXCR; each CDR3 protein has one entry. This table has more than 250,000 distinct CDR3 sequences, 21% appearing once. This sample comprised PBMCs from blood, obtained 21 months after vaccination. This receptor was taken from a man between 50 and 69 years old who received an inactivated influenza vaccine. The chain recombines TRBV20-1 with TRBJ1-1; D is undetermined. CDR3 amino acids: CSARDNQQSYMNTEAFF. CDR3 in DNA: TGCAGTGCTAGAGACAATCAACAGTCGTACATGAACACTGAAGCTTTCTTT.